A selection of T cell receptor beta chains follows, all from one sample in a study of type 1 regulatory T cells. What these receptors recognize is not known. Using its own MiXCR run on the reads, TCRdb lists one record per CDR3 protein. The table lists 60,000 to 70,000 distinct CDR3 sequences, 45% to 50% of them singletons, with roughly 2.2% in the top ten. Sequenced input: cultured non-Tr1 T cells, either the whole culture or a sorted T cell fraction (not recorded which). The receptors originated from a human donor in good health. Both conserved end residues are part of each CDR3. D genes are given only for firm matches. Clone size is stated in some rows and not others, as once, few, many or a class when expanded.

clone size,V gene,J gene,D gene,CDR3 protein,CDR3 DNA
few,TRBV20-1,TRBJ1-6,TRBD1,CSATSSTGRNSPLHF,TGCAGTGCTACCTCGTCGACAGGGAGGAATTCACCCCTCCACTTT
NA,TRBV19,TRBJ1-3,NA,CASRPGVSAWNTIYF,TGTGCCAGTAGGCCGGGGGTCTCGGCTTGGAACACCATATATTTT
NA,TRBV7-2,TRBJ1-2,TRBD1,CASSLAGQDQWRGYTF,TGTGCCAGCAGCTTAGCGGGACAGGACCAATGGAGAGGCTACACCTTC
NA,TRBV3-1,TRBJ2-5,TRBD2,CASSQAGATQYF,TGTGCCAGCAGCCAGGCGGGAGCGACCCAGTACTTC
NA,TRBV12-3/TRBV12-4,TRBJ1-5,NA,CASSAPGQSNQPQHF,TGTGCCAGCAGTGCCCCAGGACAATCCAATCAGCCCCAGCATTTT
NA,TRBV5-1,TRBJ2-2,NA,CASSGDSGTGELFF,TGCGCCAGCAGCGGGGATAGTGGGACCGGGGAGCTGTTTTTT
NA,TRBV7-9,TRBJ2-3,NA,CASSRRVVSTDTQYF,TGTGCCAGCAGTCGCCGTGTGGTGTCCACAGATACGCAGTATTTT
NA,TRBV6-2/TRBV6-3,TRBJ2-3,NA,CASSYLRTDTQYF,TGTGCCAGCAGTTATCTACGTACAGATACGCAGTATTTT
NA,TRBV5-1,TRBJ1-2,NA,CASSPGAGPGDGYTF,TGCGCCAGCAGCCCTGGGGCGGGCCCCGGCGATGGCTACACCTTC
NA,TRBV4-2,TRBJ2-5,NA,CASSQATSRGAQTQYF,TGTGCCAGCAGCCAAGCGACTAGCCGGGGGGCGCAGACCCAGTACTTC
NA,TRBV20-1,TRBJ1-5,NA,CSAQKGVPNQPQHF,TGCAGTGCACAAAAGGGAGTACCGAATCAGCCCCAGCATTTT
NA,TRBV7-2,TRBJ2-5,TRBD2,CASSLFSGGEGETQYF,TGTGCCAGCAGCTTATTTAGCGGGGGGGAAGGAGAGACCCAGTACTTC
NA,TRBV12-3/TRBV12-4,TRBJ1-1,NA,CASSLPPTPRGGTEAFF,TGTGCCAGCAGTTTACCCCCCACGCCCCGCGGGGGAACTGAAGCTTTCTTT
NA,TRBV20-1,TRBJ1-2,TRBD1,CSARTGSSGYTF,TGCAGTGCCCGGACAGGGAGTAGTGGCTACACCTTC
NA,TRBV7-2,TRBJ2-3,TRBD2,CASSLGGGAEDTQYF,TGTGCCAGCAGCTTAGGCGGGGGGGCGGAAGATACGCAGTATTTT
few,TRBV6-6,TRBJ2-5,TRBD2,CASSSAPSGVETQYF,TGTGCCAGCAGTTCCGCTCCTAGCGGCGTGGAGACCCAGTACTTC
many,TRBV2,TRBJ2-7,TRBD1,CASRDRGGGYEQYF,TGTGCCAGCAGGGACAGGGGAGGAGGCTACGAGCAGTACTTC
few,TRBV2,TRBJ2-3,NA,CASTGPQSTDTQYF,TGTGCCAGCACCGGGCCCCAATCCACAGATACGCAGTATTTT
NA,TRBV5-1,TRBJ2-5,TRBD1,CASSRTRQGVGETQYF,TGCGCCAGCAGCCGAACCCGACAGGGAGTAGGAGAGACCCAGTACTTC
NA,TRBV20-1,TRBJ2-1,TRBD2,CSATRRGGYNEQFF,TGCAGTGCTACCCGGCGCGGGGGGTACAATGAGCAGTTCTTC
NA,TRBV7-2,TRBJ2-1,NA,CASSLVRRSYNEQLF,TGTGCCAGCAGCTTAGTGCGTCGTTCCTACAATGAGCAGTTATTC
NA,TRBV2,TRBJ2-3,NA,CASRARQLGTDTQYF,TGTGCCAGCAGGGCGCGACAACTTGGCACAGATACGCAGTATTTT
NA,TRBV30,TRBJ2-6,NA,CAWSYGKAGVYVLTF,TGTGCCTGGAGTTACGGGAAGGCTGGGGTCTACGTCCTGACTTTC
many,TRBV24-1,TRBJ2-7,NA,CATSDPGAGSVEQYF,TGTGCCACCAGTGACCCGGGGGCAGGGAGCGTCGAGCAGTACTTC
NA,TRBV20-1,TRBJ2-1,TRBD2,CSARTSGGVGLFF,TGCAGTGCTAGAACTAGCGGGGGGGTTGGGTTGTTCTTC
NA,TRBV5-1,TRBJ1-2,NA,CASSLVVGNYGYTF,TGCGCCAGCAGCTTGGTAGTGGGGAACTATGGCTACACCTTC
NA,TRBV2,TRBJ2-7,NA,CASSEGRGGYEQYF,TGTGCCAGCAGTGAGGGCAGGGGAGGATACGAGCAGTACTTC
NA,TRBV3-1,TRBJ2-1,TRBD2,CTSSQDVRGGVDEQFF,TGTACCAGCAGCCAAGATGTGCGGGGGGGCGTCGATGAGCAGTTCTTC
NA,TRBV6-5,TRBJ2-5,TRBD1,CASSLTGGYQETQYF,TGTGCCAGCAGTTTGACAGGGGGGTACCAAGAGACCCAGTACTTC
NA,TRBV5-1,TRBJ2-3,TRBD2,CASSLGTSGLRTDTQYF,TGCGCCAGCAGCTTGGGTACTAGCGGGTTACGCACAGATACGCAGTATTTT
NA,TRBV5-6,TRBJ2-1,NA,CASSPYYDNEQFF,TGTGCCAGCAGCCCGTACTACGACAATGAGCAGTTCTTC
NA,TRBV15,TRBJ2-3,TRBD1,CATSRRQGSPDTQYF,TGTGCCACCAGCAGGCGACAGGGATCCCCAGATACGCAGTATTTT
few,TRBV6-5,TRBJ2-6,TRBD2,CASKQTSGGSGANVLTF,TGTGCCAGCAAACAGACTAGCGGGGGGTCTGGGGCCAACGTCCTGACTTTC
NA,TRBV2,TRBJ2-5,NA,CASSGSRQETQYF,TGTGCCAGCAGTGGCAGTAGGCAAGAGACCCAGTACTTC
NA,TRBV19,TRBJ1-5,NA,CASSAWGGGQPQHF,TGTGCCAGTAGTGCGTGGGGCGGTGGACAGCCCCAGCATTTT
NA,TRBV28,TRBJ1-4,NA,CASSPIGTANNEKLFF,TGTGCCAGCAGTCCAATTGGGACGGCGAATAATGAAAAACTGTTTTTT
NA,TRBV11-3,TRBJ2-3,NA,CASSLGQPATDTQYF,TGTGCCAGCAGCTTGGGCCAACCCGCCACAGATACGCAGTATTTT
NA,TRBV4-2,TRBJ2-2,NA,CASSQGLGDTGELFF,TGTGCCAGCAGCCAGGGGTTGGGTGACACCGGGGAGCTGTTTTTT
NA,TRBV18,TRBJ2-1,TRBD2,CASSLLAGSHNEQFF,TGTGCCAGCTCACTCTTAGCGGGGTCCCATAATGAGCAGTTCTTC
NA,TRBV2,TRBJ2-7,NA,CASSPVHEQYF,TGTGCCAGCAGTCCCGTACACGAGCAGTACTTC
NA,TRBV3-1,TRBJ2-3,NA,CASSQQTSTDTQYF,TGTGCCAGCAGCCAACAAACTAGCACAGATACGCAGTATTTT
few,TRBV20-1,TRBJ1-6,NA,CSATPGTGKGPLHF,TGCAGTGCTACCCCCGGGACGGGTAAGGGGCCCCTCCACTTT
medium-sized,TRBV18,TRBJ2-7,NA,CASSPGQGGFYEQYF,TGTGCCAGCTCACCCGGACAGGGAGGGTTCTACGAGCAGTACTTC
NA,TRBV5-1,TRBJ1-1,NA,CASSHQNSHGTEAFF,TGCGCCAGCAGCCACCAAAATTCACATGGGACTGAAGCTTTCTTT
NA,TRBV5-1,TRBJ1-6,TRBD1,CASSFGGQGLGSPLHF,TGCGCCAGCAGCTTTGGAGGACAGGGATTGGGTTCACCCCTCCACTTT
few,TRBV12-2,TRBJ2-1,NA,CASRLEAKGSYNEQFF,TGTGCAAGTCGCTTAGAGGCAAAGGGGTCCTACAATGAGCAGTTCTTC
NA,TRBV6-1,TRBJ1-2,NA,CASSEGQTNYGYTF,TGTGCCAGCAGTGAAGGGCAAACTAACTATGGCTACACCTTC
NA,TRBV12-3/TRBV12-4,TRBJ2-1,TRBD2,CASRGKSGGAYEQFF,TGTGCCAGCAGGGGGAAGAGCGGGGGGGCCTATGAGCAGTTCTTC
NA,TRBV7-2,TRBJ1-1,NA,CASSSHRPGRTEAFF,TGTGCCAGCAGCTCTCACCGTCCCGGACGCACTGAAGCTTTCTTT
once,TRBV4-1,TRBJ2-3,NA,CASSNIPWRNTDTQYF,TGCGCCAGCAGCAATATACCCTGGCGGAACACAGATACGCAGTATTTT
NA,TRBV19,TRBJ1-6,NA,CASSTGQAMNSPLHF,TGTGCCAGTAGTACCGGCCAGGCAATGAATTCACCCCTCCACTTT
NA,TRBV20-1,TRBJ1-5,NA,CSARESGNQPQHF,TGCAGTGCTAGAGAATCAGGGAATCAGCCCCAGCATTTT